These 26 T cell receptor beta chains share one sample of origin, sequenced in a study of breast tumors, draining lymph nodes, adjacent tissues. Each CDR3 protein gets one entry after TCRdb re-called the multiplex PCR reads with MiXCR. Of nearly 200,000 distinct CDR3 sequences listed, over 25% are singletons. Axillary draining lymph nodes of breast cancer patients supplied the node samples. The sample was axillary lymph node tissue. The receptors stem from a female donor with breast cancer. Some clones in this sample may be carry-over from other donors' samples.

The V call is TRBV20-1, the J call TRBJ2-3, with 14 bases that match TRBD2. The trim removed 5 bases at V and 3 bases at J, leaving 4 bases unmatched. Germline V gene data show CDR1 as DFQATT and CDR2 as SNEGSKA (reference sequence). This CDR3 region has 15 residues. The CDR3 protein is CSASGTSGRTDTQYF. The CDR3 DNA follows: TGCAGTGCTTCCGGGACTAGCGGGAGAACAGATACGCAGTATTTT.

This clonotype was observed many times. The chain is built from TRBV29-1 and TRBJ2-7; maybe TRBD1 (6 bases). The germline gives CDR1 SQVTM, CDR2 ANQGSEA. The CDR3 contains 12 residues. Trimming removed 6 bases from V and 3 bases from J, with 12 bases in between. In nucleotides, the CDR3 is TGCAGCGTCCAGCACAGGGACTACGAGCAGTACTTC. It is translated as CSVQHRDYEQYF.

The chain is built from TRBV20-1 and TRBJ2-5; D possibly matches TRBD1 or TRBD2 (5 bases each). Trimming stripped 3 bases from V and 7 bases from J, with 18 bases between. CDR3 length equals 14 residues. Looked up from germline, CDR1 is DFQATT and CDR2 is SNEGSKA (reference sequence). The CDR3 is CSARRQPREGTQYF. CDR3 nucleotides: TGCAGTGCTAGGAGACAGCCTCGGGAAGGGACCCAGTACTTC.

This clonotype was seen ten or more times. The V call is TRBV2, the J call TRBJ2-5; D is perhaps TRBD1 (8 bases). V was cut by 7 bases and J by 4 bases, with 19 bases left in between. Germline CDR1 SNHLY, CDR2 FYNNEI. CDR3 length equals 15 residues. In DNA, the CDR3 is TGTGCCAGCAATCTACAGGGGGGGAGAGGAGAGACCCAGTACTTC. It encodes CASNLQGGRGETQYF. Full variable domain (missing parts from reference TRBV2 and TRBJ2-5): EPEVTQTPSHQVTQMGQEVILRCVPISNHLYFYWYRQILGQKVEFLVSFYNNEISEKSEIFDDQFSVERPDGSNFTLKIRSTKLEDSAMYFCASNLQGGRGETQYFGPGTRLLVL.

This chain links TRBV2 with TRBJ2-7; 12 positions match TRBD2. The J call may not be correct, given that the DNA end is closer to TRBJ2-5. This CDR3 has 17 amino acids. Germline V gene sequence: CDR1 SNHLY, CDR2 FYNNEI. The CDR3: CASGDRGLAGIQETQYF. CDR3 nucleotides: TGTGCCAGTGGTGACAGGGGACTAGCGGGCATCCAAGAGACCCAGTACTTC.

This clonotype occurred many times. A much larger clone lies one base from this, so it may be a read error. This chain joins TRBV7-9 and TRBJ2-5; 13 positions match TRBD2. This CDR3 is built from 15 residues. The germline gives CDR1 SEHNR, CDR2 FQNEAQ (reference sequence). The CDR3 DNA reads TGTGCCAGCAGCCCGAGACTAGCGGGGGGAGAGACCCAGCACTTC. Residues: CASSPRLAGGETQHF.

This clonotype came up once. In DNA form, the CDR3 reads TGTGCCAGCAGCTTGACTAGCGGGGGGGCAGCCGGGGAGCTGTTTTTT. Its translation is CASSLTSGGAAGELFF. The chain has TRBV5-5 and TRBJ2-2; 13 bases fit TRBD2. The CDR3 has 16 residues. The germline CDR1 and CDR2 sequences are SGHKS and YYEKEE (reference sequence). The V gene end was trimmed by 1 base and the J gene end by 6 bases; junction bases not matched to a gene: 3.

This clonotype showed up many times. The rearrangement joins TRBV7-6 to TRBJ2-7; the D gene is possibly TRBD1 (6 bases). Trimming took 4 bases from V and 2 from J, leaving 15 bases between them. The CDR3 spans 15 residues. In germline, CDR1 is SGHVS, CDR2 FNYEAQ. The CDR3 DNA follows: TGTGCCAGCAGCTACGGTCCAGGGACAACCTACGAGCAGTACTTC. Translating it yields CASSYGPGTTYEQYF.

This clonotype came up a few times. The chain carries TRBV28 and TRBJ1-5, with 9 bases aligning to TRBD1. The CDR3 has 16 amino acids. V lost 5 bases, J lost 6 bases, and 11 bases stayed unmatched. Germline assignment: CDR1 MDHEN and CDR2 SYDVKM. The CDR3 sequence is CASSPETGGAIQPQHF. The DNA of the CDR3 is TGTGCCAGCAGTCCAGAAACAGGGGGCGCGATTCAGCCCCAGCATTTT.

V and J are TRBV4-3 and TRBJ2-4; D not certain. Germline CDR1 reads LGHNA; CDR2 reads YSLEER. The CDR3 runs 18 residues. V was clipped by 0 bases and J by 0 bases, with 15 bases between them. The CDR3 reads CASSQDPPAAQAKNIQYF. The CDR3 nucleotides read TGCGCCAGCAGCCAAGACCCACCTGCGGCCCAAGCCAAAAACATTCAGTACTTC.

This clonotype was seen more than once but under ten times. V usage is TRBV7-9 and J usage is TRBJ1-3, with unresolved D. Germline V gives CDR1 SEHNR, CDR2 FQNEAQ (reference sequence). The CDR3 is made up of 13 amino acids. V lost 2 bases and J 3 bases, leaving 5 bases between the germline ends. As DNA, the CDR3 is TGTGCCAGCAGCTTAATCGTTGGAAACACCATATATTTT. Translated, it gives CASSLIVGNTIYF.

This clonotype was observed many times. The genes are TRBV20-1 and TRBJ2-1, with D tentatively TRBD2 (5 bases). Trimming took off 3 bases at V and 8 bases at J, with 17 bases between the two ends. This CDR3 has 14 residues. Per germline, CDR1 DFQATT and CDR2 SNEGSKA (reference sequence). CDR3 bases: TGCAGTGCTAGTTCTAGGCGAATGGGAGATGAGCAGTTCTTC. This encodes CSASSRRMGDEQFF.

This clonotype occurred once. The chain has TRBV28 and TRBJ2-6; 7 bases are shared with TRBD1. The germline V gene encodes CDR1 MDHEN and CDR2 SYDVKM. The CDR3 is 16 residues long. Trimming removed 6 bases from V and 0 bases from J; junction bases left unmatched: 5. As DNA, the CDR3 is TGTGCCAGCAGCTCGCCAGGGGGCTCTGGGGCCAACGTCCTGACTTTC. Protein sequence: CASSSPGGSGANVLTF.

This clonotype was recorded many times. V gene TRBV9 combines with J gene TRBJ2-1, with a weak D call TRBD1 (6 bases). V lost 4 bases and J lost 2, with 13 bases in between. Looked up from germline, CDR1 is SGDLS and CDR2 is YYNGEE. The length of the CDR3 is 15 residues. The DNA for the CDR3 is TGTGCCAGCAGCCCCCCTTCAGGGGCCTACAATGAGCAGTTCTTC. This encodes CASSPPSGAYNEQFF.

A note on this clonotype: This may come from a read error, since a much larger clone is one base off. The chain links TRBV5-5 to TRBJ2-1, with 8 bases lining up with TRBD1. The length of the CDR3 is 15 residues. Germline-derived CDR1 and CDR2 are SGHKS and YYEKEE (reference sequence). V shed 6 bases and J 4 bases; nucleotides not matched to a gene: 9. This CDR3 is CASTPRDRSYNEQFF. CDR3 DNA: TGTGCCAGCACCCCCCGGGACAGGTCTTACAATGAGCAGTTCTTC.

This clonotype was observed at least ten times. The CDR3 DNA reads TGTGCCAGCAGCTCGGGACTAGCGGCGAATGAGCAGTTCTTC. Residues: CASSSGLAANEQFF. V gene TRBV7-6 combines with J gene TRBJ2-1; 11 nucleotides match TRBD2. This CDR3 has 14 residues. The trim removed 4 bases at V and 7 bases at J, leaving 3 bases unmatched. Germline V gives CDR1 SGHVS, CDR2 FNYEAQ.

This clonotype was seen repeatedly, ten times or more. This CDR3 reads CSARRMSTDTQYF. CDR3 coding DNA: TGCAGTGCTAGGCGGATGAGCACAGATACGCAGTATTTT. This rearrangement joins TRBV20-1 to TRBJ2-3; D is unresolved. The CDR3 contains 13 residues. Germline lookup yields CDR1 DFQATT and CDR2 SNEGSKA (reference sequence). The V and J ends lost 3 bases and 0 bases respectively, with 7 bases between them.

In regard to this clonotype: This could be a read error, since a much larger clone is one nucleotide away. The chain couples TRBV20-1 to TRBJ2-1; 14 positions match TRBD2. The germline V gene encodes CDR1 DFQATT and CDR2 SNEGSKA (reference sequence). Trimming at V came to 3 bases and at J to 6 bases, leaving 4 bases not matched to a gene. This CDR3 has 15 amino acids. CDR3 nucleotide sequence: TGCAGTGCTAGCGGACTAGCGGGAGGTCCCAATGAGCAGTTCTTC. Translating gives CSASGLAGGPNEQFF.

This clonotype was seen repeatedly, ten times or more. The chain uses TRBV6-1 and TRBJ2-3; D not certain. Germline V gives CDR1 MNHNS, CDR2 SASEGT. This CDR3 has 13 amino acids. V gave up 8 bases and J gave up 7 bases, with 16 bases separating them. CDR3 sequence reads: CASEVVPPNTQYF. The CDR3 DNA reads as TGTGCCAGCGAGGTCGTCCCCCCAAATACGCAGTATTTT.

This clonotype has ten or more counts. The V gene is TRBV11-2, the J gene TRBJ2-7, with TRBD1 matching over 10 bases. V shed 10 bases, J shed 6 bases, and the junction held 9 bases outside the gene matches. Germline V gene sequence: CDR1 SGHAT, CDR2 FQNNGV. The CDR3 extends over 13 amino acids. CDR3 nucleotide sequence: TGTGCCACCTCGAGAGACAGGGGGCTCGAGCAGTACTTC. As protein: CATSRDRGLEQYF.

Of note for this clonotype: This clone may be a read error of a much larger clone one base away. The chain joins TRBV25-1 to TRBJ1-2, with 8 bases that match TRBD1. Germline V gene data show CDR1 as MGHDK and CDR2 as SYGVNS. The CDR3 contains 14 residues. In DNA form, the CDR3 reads TGTGCCAGCAACATACAGGGGGTTGACTATGGCCACACCTTC. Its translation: CASNIQGVDYGHTF.

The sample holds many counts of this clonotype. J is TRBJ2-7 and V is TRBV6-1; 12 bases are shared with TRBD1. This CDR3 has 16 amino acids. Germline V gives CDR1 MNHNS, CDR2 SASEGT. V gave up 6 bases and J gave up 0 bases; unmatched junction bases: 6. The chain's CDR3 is CASRGQGALTSYEQYF. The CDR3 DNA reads TGTGCCAGCAGGGGACAGGGGGCGCTTACCTCCTACGAGCAGTACTTC.

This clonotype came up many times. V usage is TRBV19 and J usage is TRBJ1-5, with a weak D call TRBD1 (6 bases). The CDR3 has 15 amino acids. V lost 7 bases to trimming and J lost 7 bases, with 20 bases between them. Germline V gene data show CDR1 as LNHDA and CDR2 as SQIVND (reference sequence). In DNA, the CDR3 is TGTGCCAGTACCAGGGATGGGGGGGCAGGGCAGCCCCAGCATTTT. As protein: CASTRDGGAGQPQHF.

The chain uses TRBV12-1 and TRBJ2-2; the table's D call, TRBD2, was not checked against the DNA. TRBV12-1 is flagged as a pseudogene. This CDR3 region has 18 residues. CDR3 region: CASSFAQGMRRDTGELFF. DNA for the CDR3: TGTGCCAGCAGCTTTGCCCAGGGGATGAGGAGGGACACCGGGGAGCTGTTTTTT.

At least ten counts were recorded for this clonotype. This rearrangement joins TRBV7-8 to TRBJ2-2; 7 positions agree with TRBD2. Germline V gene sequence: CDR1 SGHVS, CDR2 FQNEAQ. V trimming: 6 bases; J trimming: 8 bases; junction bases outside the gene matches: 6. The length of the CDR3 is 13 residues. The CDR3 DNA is TGTGCCAGCAGGGCAGGGAGGGCGGGGGAGCTGTTTTTT. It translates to CASRAGRAGELFF.

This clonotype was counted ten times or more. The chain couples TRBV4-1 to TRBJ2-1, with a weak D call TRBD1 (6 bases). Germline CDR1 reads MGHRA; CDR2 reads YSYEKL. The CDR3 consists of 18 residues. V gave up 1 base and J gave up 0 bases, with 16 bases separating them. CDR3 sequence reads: CASSQGGRAASSYNEQFF. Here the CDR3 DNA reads TGCGCCAGCAGCCAAGGGGGGCGGGCGGCTAGCTCCTACAATGAGCAGTTCTTC.